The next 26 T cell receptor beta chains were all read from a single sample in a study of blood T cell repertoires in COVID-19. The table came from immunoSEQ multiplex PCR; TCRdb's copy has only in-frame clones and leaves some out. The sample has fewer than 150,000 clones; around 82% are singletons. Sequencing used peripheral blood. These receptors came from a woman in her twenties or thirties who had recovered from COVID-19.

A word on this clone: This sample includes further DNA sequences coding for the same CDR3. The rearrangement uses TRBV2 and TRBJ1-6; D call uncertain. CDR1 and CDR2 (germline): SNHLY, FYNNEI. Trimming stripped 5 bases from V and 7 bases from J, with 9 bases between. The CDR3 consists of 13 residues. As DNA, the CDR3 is TGTGCCAGCAGTCCGGGTGGGAATTCACCCCTCCACTTT. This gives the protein CASSPGGNSPLHF.

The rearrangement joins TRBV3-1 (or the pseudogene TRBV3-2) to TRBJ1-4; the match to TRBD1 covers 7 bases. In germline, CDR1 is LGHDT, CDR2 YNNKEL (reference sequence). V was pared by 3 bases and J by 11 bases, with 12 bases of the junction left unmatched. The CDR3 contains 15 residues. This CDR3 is CASSQDRSPPWKLFF. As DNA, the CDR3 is TGTGCCAGCAGCCAGGACAGGAGCCCCCCATGGAAACTGTTTTTT.

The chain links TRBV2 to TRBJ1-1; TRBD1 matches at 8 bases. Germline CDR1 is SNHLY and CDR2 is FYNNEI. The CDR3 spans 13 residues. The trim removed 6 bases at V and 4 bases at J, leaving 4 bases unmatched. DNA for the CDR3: TGTGCCAGCAGGGACAGGGAATCCACTGAAGCTTTCTTT. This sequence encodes CASRDRESTEAFF.

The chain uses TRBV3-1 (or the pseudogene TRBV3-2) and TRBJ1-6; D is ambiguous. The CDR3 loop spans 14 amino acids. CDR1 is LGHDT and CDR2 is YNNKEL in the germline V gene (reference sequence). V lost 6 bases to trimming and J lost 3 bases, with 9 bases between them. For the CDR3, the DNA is TGTGCCAGCAGGCACCTATTCTATAATTCACCCCTCCACTTT. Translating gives CASRHLFYNSPLHF.

The CDR3: CASSVVSGRGRDTIYF. The CDR3 nucleotides read TGTGCCAGCAGCGTAGTATCGGGCAGGGGCCGGGACACCATATATTTT. The rearrangement links TRBV9 to TRBJ1-3; D may be TRBD1 (6 bases). Germline assignment: CDR1 SGDLS and CDR2 YYNGEE. V lost 0 bases to trimming and J lost 8 bases, with 18 bases between them. The CDR3 is 16 residues long.

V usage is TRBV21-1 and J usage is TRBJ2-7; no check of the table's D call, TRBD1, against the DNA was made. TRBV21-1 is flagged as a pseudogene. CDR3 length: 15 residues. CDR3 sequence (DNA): TGTGCCAGCAGCAAATCTACAGGGCACCCCTACGAGCAGTACTTC. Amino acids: CASSKSTGHPYEQYF.

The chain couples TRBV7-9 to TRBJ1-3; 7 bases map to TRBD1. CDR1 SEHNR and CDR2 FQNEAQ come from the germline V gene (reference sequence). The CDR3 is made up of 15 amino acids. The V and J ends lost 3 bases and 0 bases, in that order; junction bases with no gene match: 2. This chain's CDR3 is CASSLTGSSGNTIYF. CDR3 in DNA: TGTGCCAGCAGCTTGACAGGGAGCTCTGGAAACACCATATATTTT.

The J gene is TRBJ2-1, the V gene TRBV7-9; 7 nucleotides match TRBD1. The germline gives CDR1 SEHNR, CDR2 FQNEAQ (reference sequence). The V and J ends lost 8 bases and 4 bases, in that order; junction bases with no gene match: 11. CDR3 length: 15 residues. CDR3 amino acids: CASGRLRQGYNEQFF. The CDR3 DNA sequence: TGTGCCAGCGGCCGCCTCAGACAGGGATACAATGAGCAGTTCTTC.

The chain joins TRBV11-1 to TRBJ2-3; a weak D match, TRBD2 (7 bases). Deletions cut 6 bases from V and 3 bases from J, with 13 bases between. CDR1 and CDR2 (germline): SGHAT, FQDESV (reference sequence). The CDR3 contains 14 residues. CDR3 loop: CASSPGGPTDTQYF. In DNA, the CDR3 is TGTGCCAGCAGTCCCGGGGGGCCGACAGATACGCAGTATTTT.

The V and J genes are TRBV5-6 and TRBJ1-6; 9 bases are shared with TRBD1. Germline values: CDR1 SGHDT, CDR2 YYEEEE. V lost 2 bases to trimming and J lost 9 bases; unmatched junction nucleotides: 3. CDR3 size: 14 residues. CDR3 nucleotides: TGTGCCAGCAGCTTTGGACAGGGGACTTCACCCCTCCACTTT. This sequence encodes CASSFGQGTSPLHF.

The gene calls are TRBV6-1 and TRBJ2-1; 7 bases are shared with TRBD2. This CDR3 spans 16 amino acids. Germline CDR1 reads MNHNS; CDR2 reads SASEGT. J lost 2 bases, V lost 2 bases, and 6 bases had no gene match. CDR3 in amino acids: CASSESQLAPYNEQFF. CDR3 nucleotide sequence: TGTGCCAGCAGTGAAAGCCAACTAGCGCCCTACAATGAGCAGTTCTTC.

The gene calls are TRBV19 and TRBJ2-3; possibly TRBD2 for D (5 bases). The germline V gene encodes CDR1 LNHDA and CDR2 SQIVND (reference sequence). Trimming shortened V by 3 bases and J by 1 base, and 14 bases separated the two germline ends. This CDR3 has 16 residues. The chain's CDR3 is CASSISSIRGTDTQYF. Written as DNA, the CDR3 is TGTGCCAGTAGTATTTCTAGCATACGGGGCACAGATACGCAGTATTTT.

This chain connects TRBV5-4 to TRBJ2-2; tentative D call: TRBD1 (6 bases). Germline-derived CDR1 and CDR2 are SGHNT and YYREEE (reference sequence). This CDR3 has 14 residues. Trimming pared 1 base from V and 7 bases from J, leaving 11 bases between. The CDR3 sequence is CASSLRTEDGELFF. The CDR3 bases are TGTGCCAGCAGCTTGCGGACAGAGGACGGGGAGCTGTTTTTT.

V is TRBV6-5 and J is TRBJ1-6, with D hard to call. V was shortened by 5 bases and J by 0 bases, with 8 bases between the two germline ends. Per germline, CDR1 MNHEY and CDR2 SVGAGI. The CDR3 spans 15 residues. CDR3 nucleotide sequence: TGTGCCAGCAGTCGGGGAAGCTCCTATAATTCACCCCTCCACTTT. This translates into CASSRGSSYNSPLHF.

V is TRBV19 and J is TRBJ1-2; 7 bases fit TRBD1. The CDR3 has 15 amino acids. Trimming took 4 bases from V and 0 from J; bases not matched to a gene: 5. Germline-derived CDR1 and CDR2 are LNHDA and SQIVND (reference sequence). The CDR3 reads CASSTKGGSNYGYTF. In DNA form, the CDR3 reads TGTGCCAGTAGTACCAAAGGGGGCTCTAACTATGGCTACACCTTC.

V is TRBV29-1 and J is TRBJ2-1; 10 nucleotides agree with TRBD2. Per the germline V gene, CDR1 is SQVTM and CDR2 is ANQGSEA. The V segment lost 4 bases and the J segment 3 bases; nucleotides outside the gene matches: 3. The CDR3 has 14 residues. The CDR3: CSVGGLADYNEQFF. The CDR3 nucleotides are TGCAGCGTTGGAGGACTAGCGGACTACAATGAGCAGTTCTTC.

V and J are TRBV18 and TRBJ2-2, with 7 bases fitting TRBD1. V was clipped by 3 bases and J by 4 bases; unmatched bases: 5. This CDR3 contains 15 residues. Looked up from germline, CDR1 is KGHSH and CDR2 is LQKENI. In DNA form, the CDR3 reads TGTGCCAGCTCACCCCAGGGGGTCCGCACCGGGGAGCTGTTTTTT. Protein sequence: CASSPQGVRTGELFF.

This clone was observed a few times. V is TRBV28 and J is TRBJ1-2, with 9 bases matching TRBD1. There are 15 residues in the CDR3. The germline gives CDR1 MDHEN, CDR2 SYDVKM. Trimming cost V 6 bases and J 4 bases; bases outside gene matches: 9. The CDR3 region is CASSRPGTGTYGYTF. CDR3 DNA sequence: TGTGCCAGCAGCCGACCCGGGACAGGGACCTATGGCTACACCTTC.

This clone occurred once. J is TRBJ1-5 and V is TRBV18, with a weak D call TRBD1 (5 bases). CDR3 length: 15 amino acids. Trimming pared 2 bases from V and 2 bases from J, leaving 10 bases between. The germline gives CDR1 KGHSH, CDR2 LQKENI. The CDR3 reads CASSPMGGGNQPQHF. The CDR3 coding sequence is TGTGCCAGCTCACCAATGGGGGGAGGCAATCAGCCCCAGCATTTT.

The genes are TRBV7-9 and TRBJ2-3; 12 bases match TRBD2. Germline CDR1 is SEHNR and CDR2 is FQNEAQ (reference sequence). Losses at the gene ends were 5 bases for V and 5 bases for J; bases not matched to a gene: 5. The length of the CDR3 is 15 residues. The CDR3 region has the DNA TGTGCCAGCAGCCACGGACTAGCGGGACGAGATACGCAGTATTTT. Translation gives CASSHGLAGRDTQYF.

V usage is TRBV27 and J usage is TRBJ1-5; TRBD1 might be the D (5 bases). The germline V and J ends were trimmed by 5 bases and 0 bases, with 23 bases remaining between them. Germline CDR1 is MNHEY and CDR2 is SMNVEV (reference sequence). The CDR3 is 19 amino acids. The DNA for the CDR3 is TGTGCCAGCAGTAAACGACAGCCCGGGCCTAACTATAGCAATCAGCCCCAGCATTTT. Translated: CASSKRQPGPNYSNQPQHF.

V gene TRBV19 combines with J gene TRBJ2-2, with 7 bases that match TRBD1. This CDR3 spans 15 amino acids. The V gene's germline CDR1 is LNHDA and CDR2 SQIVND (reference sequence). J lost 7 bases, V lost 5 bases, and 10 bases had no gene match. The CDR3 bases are TGTGCCAGTAGTCCCCCGACAGGGTGGGACGGGGAGCTGTTTTTT. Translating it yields CASSPPTGWDGELFF.

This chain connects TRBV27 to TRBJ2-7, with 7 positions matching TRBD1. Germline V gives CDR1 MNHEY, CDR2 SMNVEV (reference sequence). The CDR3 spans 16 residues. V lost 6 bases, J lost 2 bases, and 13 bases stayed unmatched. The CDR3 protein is CASRVVGGASPYEQYF. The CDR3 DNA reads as TGTGCCAGCAGGGTTGTAGGGGGCGCGTCTCCCTACGAGCAGTACTTC.

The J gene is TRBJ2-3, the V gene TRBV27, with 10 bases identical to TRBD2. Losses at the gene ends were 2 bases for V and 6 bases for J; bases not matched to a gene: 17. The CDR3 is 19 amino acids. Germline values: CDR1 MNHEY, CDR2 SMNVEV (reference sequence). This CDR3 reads CASSLESSGSREGWDTQYF. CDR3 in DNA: TGTGCCAGCAGTTTAGAATCTAGCGGGAGTCGGGAGGGATGGGATACGCAGTATTTT.

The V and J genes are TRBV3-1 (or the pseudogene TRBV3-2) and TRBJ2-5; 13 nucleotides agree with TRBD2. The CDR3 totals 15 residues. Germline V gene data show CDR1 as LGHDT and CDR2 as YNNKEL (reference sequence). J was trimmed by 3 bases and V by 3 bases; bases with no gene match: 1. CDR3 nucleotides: TGTGCCAGCAGCCAGACTAGCGGGGGGAAAGAGACCCAGTACTTC. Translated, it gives CASSQTSGGKETQYF.

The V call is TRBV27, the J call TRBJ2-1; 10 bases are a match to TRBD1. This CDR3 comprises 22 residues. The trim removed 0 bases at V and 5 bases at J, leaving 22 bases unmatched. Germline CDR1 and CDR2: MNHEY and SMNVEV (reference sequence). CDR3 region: CASSLSGTGAQILGRINNEQFF. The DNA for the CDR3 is TGTGCCAGCAGTTTATCCGGGACAGGGGCCCAAATCCTAGGCCGAATAAACAATGAGCAGTTCTTC.